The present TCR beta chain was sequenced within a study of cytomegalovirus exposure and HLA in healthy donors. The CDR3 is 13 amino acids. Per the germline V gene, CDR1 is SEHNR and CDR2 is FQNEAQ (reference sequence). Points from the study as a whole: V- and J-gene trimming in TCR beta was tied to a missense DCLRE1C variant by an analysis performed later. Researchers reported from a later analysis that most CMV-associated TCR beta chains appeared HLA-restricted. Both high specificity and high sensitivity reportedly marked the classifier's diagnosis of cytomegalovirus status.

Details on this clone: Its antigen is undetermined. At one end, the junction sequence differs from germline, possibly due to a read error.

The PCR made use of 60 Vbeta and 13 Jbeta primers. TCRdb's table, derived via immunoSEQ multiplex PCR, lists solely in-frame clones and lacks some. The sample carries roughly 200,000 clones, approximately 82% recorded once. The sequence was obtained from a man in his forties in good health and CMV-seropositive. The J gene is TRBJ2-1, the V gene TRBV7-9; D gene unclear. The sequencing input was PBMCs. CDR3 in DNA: TGTTCCAGTCAATTTGGGCCCTACAATGAGCAGTTCTTC. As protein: CSSQFGPYNEQFF.